This record concerns one T cell receptor beta chain sequence. Original data processing: It was from reference gene primer amplification that nucleated cell counts were estimated. Libraries were prepared by immunoSEQ multiplex PCR; TCRdb keeps only in-frame clonotypes and omits some of them. The DNA gave D and trimming, while V, J and clone size come from that table. This table holds 150,000 to 200,000 clones, 90% found once. This record belongs to a study of blood T cell repertoires in COVID-19. As for the study in general: Material from acute and convalescent COVID-19 was sourced from the United States, Italy and Spain. In each case, the material was cDNA or gDNA derived from T cells, B-cell-depleted T cells, or PBMCs.

There are 16 residues in the CDR3. Germline lookup yields CDR1 SGHTA and CDR2 FQGNSA. V shed 0 bases, J shed 2 bases, and the junction held 6 bases outside the gene matches. Sequenced material: peripheral blood. The chain joins TRBV7-2 to TRBJ2-5, with 7 positions matching TRBD2. This TCR came from a man aged 55 to 69 with active or convalescent COVID-19. The CDR3 DNA reads as TGTGCCAGCAGCTTAGCGTTCCTAGCGGCACAAGAGACCCAGTACTTC. Its protein is CASSLAFLAAQETQYF.